This T cell receptor (beta chain) was obtained from a study of T-cell reconstitution after alpha-beta-depleted transplantation in children. Whole-study findings and limits: Reports say that about two months after transplant, the alpha-beta T cells came out of several hundred graft clones that had expanded. After one year, T-cell counts and TCRbeta diversity mostly came from new T cells. In some patients, recipient T cells and intrathymic progenitors surviving conditioning explained high day-60 diversity.

Turning to this clonotype: Its cognate antigen is unknown.

Unique molecular identifiers tagged the TCRbeta library. Via MiXCR, TCRdb re-called the PCR reads, giving one row per CDR3 protein. The table lists about 440,000 distinct CDR3 sequences, approximately 42% of them singletons, with under 35% in the top ten. V shed 3 bases and J shed 0 bases, with 11 bases lying between them. Germline values: CDR1 DFQATT, CDR2 SNEGSKA (reference sequence). This CDR3 has 14 amino acids. The source is a girl under 10 years old with aplastic anemia, due to receive a stem cell transplant. J is TRBJ1-1 and V is TRBV20-1; D not resolved. The sample was PBMCs, taken before TCRalphabeta/CD19-depleted stem cell transplant. This chain's CDR3 is CSARGERMNTEAFF. Here the CDR3 DNA reads TGCAGTGCTAGGGGAGAACGGATGAACACTGAAGCTTTCTTT.